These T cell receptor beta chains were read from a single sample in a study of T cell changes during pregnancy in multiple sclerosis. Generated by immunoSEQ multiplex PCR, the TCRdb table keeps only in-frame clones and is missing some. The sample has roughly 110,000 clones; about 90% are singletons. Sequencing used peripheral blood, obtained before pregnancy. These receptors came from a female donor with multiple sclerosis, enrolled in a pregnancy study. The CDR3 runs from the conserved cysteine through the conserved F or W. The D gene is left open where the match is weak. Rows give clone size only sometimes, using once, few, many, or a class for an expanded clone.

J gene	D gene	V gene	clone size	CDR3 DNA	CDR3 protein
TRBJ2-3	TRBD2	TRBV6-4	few	TGTGCCAGCAGTGAAGCTAGCGGGAGGGGCACAGATACGCAGTATTTT	CASSEASGRGTDTQYF
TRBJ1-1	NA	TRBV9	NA	TGTGCCAGCAGCGTACAAGAGGCTACGAACACTGAAGCTTTCTTT	CASSVQEATNTEAFF
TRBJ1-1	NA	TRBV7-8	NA	TGTGCCAGCAGCCTACCGACAGGAACTGAAGCTTTCTTT	CASSLPTGTEAFF
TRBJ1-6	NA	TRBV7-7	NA	TGTGCTAGCAGCTCGCCCCTAATTTGGGACATTGGAAAAGGGGGTAATTCACCCCTCCACTTT	CASSSPLIWDIGKGGNSPLHF
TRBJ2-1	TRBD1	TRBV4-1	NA	TGCGCCAGCAGCCTAAGGGACAGACACAATGAGCAGTTCTTC	CASSLRDRHNEQFF
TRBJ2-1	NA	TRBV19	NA	TGTGCCAGTAGTTCCCCCCGTTTCGAGCAGTTCTTC	CASSSPRFEQFF
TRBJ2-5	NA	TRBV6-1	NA	TGTGCCAGCAGCCACCGGGACACCCAAGAGACCCAGTACTTC	CASSHRDTQETQYF
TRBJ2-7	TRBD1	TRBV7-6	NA	TGTGCCAGCAGCTTAGCGGGGACAGGAGACTACGAGCAGTACTTC	CASSLAGTGDYEQYF
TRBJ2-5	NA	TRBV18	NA	TGTGCCAGCTCACGAGGAATGCAAGAGACCCAGTACTTC	CASSRGMQETQYF
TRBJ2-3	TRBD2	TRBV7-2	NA	TGTGCCAGCAGCTTAAAGAAGCGGGAGCTTACCGCAGATACGCAGTATTTT	CASSLKKRELTADTQYF
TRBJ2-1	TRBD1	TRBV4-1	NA	TGCGCCAGCAGCCGCCCTCCGGGACAGGGTGTGGATGAGCAGTTCTTC	CASSRPPGQGVDEQFF
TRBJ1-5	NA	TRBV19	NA	TGTGCCAGTAGTATCGAAATTTCGCACAGATATAGCAATCAGCCCCAGCATTTT	CASSIEISHRYSNQPQHF
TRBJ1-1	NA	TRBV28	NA	TGTGCCAGCAGTTTTGACGGTCCGGGGGTCTACGCTTTCTTT	CASSFDGPGVYAFF
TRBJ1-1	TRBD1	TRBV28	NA	TGTGCCAGCAGGGCGAGGACAGGGACCACTGAAGCTTTCTTT	CASRARTGTTEAFF
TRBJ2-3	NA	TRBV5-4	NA	TGTGCCAGCAGCTTGCCATCCAGCACAGATACGCAGTATTTT	CASSLPSSTDTQYF
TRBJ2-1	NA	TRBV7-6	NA	TGTGCCAGCAGCTTAATTGCCGCGAAGGGGGGGAATGAGCAGTTCTTC	CASSLIAAKGGNEQFF
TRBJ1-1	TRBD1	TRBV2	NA	TGTGCCAGCAGTCCCCGGGACAGGGCGGTAGGCACTGAAGCTTTCTTT	CASSPRDRAVGTEAFF
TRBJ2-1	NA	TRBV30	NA	TGTGCCTGGAGTGTGGACAGATACAATGAGCAGTTCTTC	CAWSVDRYNEQFF
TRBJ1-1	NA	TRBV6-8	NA	TGTGCCAGCAGTTACCTTTCCAGGACTGAAGCTTTCTTT	CASSYLSRTEAFF
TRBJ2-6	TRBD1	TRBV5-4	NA	TGTGCCAGCAGCTTGCTCCTGTCGCAGGGGGCGAAAGGGGCCAACGTCCTGACTTTC	CASSLLLSQGAKGANVLTF
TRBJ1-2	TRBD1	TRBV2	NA	TGTGCCAGCAGTGACAGGGGGCCTGGTGGCTACACCTTC	CASSDRGPGGYTF
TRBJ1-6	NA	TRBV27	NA	TGTGCCAGCAGTTTAGAGACAGCAAGCTCCTATAATTCACCCCTCCACTTT	CASSLETASSYNSPLHF
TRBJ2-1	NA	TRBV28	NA	TGTGCCAGCAGTTTACAACGAGCCTACAATGAGCAGTTCTTC	CASSLQRAYNEQFF